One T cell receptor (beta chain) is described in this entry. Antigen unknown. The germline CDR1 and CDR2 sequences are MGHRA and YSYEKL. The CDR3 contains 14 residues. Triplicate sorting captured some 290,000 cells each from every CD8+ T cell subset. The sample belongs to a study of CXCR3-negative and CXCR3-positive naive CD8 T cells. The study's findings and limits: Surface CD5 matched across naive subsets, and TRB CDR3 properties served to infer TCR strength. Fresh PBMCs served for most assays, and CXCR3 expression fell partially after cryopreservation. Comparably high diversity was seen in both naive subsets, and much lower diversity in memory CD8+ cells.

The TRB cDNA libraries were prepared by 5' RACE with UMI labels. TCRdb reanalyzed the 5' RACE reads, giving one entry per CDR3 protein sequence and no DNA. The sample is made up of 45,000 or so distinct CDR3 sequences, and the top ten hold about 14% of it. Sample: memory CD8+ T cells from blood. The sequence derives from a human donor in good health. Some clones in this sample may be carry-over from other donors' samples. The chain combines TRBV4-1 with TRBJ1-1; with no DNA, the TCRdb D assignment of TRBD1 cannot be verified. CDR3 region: CASSQAQGAGEAFF.